Detailed here is one T cell receptor beta chain. A single record per CDR3 protein comes from TCRdb applying MiXCR to the RT-PCR reads. The top ten hold 3.6% of the sample, which has 650,000 to 800,000 distinct CDR3 sequences, 14% seen once. Input material: memory CD4+ T cells from blood. The TCR sequence derives from a female donor in good health, serving as a healthy control.

CDR3 DNA: TGTGCCAGCAGTGACTTACAGGGAGCTGGAAACACCATATATTTT. This translates into CASSDLQGAGNTIYF. The chain recombines TRBV6-1 with TRBJ1-3; D might be TRBD1 (6 bases). The germline V gene has CDR1 MNHNS and CDR2 SASEGT. V was trimmed by 3 bases and J by 2 bases, leaving 11 bases between them. The CDR3 length is 15 residues.